This T cell receptor (beta chain) was recovered during a study of blood T cells in healthy people across ages. A sample-barcoded 5' primer and a J-beta primer mix were used in a second PCR of roughly 6 to 12 cycles. One entry per CDR3 protein, called by TCRdb with MiXCR from the 5' RACE reads. The sample has approximately 770,000 distinct CDR3 sequences, more than 45% seen once; the top ten hold about 20%. Peripheral blood from each donor was collected in a volume of 9.5 to 10 milliliters. Whole-study findings and limits: The percentage of naive T cells correlated strongly with TCR beta diversity.

About this clonotype itself: Its matching antigen is unknown.

V was pared by 9 bases and J by 1 base, with 7 bases between. CDR1 ENHRY and CDR2 SYGVKD come from the germline V gene. CDR3 length: 12 residues. The rearrangement joins TRBV10-3 to TRBJ2-1; either TRBD1 or TRBD2 may fit D (5 bases each). Sequencing was carried out using blood. The clonotype was recovered from a young man in good health. The CDR3 here is CAMGPSYNEQFF. Written as DNA, the CDR3 is TGTGCCATGGGACCGTCCTACAATGAGCAGTTCTTC.